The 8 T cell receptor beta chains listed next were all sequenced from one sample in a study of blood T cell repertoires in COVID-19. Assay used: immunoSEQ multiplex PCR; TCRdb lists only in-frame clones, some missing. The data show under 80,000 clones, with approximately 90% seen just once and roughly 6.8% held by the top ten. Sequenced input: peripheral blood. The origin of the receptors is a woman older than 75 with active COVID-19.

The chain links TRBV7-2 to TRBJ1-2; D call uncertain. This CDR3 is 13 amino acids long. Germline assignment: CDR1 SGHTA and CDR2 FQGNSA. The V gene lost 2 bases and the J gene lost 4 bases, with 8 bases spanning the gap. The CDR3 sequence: CASSLRGGYGYTF. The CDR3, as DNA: TGTGCCAGCAGCTTAAGAGGCGGCTATGGCTACACCTTC.

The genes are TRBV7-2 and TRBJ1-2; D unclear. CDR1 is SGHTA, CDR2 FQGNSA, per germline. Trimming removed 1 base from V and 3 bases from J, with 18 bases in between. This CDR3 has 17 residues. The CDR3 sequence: CASSLGARAGSHYGYTF. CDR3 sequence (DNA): TGTGCCAGCAGCTTAGGCGCACGAGCCGGGTCCCACTATGGCTACACCTTC.

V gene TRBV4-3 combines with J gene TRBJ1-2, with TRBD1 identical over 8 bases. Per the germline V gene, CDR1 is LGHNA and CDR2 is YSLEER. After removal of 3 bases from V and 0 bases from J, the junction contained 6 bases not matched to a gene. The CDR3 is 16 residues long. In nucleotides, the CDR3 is TGCGCCAGCAGCCAGACAGGGGCCCGTCCTAACTATGGCTACACCTTC. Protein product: CASSQTGARPNYGYTF.

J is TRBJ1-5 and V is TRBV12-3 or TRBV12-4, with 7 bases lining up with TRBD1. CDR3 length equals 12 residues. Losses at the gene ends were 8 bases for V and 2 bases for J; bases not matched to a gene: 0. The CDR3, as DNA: TGTGCCAGCCAGGGGGGCAATCAGCCCCAGCATTTT. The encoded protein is CASQGGNQPQHF.

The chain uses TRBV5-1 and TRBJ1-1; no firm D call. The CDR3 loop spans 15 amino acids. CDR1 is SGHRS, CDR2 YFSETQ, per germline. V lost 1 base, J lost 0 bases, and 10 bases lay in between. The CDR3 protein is CASSLIGSLNTEAFF. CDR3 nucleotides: TGCGCCAGCAGCTTGATTGGCAGTTTGAACACTGAAGCTTTCTTT.

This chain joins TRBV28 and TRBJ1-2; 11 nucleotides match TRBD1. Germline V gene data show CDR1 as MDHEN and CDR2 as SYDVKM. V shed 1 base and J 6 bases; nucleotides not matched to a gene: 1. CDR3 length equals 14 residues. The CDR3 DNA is TGTGCCAGCAGTTTATCGGACAGGGGGCATGGCTACACCTTC. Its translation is CASSLSDRGHGYTF.

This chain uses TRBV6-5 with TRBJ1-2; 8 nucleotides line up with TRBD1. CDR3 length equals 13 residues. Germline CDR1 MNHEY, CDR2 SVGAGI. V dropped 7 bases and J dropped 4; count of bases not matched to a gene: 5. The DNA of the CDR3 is TGTGCCAGCATCGACAGGGGAAGCTATGGCTACACCTTC. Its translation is CASIDRGSYGYTF.

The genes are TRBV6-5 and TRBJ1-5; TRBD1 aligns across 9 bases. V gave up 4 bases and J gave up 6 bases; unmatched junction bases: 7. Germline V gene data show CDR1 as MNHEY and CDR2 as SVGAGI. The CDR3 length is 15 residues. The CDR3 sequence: CASSLQGAEGQPQHF. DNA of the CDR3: TGTGCCAGCAGTTTACAGGGGGCGGAGGGTCAGCCCCAGCATTTT.